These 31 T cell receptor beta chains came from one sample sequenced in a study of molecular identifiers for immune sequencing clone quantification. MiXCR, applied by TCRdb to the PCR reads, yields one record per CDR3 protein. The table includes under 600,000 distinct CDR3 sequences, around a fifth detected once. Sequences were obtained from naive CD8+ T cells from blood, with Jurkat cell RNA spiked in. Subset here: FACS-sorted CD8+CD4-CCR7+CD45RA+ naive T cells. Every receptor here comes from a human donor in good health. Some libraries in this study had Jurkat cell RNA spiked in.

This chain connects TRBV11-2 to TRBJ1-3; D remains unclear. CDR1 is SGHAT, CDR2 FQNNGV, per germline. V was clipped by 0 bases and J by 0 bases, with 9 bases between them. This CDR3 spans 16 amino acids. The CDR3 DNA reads TGTGCCAGCAGCTTAGATTCGTACCGCTCTGGAAACACCATATATTTT. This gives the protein CASSLDSYRSGNTIYF. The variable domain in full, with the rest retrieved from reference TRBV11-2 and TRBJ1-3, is EAGVAQSPRYKIIEKRQSVAFWCNPISGHATLYWYQQILGQGPKLLIQFQNNGVVDDSQLPKDRFSAERLKGVDSTLKIQPAKLEDSAVYLCASSLDSYRSGNTIYFGEGSWLTVV.

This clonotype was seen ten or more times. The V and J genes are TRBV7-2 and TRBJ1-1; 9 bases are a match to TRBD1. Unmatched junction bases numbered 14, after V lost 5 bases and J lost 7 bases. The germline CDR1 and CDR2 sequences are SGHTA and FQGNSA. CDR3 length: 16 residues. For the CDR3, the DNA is TGTGCCAGCAGCATCCGGGACAGGGCAGTGAACGGTGAAGCTTTCTTT. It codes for CASSIRDRAVNGEAFF.

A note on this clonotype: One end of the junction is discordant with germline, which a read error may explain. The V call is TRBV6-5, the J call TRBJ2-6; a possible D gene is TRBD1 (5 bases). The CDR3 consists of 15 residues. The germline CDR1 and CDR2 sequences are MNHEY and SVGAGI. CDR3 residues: CASTLAPSGANVPTF. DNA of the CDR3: TGTGCCAGCACCCTCGCCCCGTCTGGGGCCAACGTCCCGACTTTC.

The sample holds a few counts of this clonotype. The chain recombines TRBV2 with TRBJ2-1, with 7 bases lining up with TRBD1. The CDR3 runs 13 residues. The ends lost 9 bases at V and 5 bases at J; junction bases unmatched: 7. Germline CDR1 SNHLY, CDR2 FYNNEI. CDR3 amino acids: CARGTASHNEQFF. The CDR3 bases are TGTGCCAGGGGGACAGCCAGCCACAATGAGCAGTTCTTC.

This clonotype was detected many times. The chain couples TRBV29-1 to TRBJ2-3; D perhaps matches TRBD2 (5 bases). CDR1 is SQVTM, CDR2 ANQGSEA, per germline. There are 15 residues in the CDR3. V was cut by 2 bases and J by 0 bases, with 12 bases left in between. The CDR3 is CSVERAVTSTDTQYF. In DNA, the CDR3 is TGCAGCGTTGAAAGAGCGGTAACTAGCACAGATACGCAGTATTTT.

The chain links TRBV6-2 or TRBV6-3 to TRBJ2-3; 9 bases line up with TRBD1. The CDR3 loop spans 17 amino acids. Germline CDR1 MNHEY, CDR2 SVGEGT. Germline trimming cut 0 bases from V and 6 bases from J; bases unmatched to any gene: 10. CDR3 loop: CASSYSDRGFPFDTQYF. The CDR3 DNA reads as TGTGCCAGCAGTTACTCGGACAGGGGATTTCCTTTCGATACGCAGTATTTT.

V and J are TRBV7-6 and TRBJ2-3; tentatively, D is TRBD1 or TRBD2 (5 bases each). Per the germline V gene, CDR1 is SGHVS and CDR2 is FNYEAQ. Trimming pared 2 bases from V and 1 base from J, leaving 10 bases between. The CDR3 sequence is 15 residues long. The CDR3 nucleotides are TGTGCCAGCAGCTTAAACGGGGCGGGCACAGATACGCAGTATTTT. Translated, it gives CASSLNGAGTDTQYF.

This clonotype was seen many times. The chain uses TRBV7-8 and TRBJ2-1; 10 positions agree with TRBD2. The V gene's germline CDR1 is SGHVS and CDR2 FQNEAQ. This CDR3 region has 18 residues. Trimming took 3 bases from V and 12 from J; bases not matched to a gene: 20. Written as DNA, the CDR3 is TGTGCCAGCAGCTTTCATCCTCCGGGGACTAGCGAGGCCCTGTGGCAGTTCTTC. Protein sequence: CASSFHPPGTSEALWQFF.

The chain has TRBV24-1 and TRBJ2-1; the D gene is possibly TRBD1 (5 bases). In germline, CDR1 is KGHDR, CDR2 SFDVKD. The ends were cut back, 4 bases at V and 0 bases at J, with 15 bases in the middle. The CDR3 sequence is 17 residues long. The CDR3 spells CATSEHRLGRSYNEQFF. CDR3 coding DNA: TGTGCCACCAGTGAGCACAGACTGGGGCGCTCCTACAATGAGCAGTTCTTC.

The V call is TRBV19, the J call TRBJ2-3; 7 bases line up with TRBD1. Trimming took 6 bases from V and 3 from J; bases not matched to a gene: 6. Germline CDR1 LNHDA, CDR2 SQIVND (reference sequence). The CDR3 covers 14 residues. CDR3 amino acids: CASSDRVWTDTQYF. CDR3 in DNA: TGTGCCAGTAGCGACAGGGTTTGGACAGATACGCAGTATTTT.

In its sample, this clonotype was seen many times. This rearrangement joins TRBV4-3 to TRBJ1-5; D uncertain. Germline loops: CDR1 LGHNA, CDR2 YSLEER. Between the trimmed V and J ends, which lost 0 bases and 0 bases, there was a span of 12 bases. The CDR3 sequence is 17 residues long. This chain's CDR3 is CASSQDFVPSSNQPQHF. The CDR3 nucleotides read TGCGCCAGCAGCCAAGATTTCGTACCTTCTAGCAATCAGCCCCAGCATTTT.

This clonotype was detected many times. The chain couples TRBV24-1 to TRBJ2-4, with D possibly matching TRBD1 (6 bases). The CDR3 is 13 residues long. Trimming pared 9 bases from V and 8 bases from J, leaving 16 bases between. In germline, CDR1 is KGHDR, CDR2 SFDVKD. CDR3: CATRGRGNDIQYF. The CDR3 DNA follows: TGTGCCACCCGTGGCAGGGGAAATGACATTCAGTACTTC.

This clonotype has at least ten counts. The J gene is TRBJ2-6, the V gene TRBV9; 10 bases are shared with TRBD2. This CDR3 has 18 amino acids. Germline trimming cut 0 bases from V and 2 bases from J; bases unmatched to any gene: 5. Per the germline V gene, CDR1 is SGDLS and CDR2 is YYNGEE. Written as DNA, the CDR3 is TGTGCCAGCAGCGTAGGTGCTAGCGGGAGCGCTGGGGCCAACGTCCTGACTTTC. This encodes CASSVGASGSAGANVLTF.

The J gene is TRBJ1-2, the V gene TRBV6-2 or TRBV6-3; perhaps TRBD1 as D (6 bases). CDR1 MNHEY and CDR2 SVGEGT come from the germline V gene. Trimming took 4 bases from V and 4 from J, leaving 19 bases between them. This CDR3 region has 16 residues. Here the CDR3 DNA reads TGTGCCAGCAGTTCCACCCACGCAGGACAGATCTATGGCTACACCTTC. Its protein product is CASSSTHAGQIYGYTF.

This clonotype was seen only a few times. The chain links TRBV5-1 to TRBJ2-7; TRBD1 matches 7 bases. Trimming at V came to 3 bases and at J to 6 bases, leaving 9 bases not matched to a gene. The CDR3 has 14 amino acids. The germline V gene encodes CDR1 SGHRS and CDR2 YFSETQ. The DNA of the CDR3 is TGCGCCAGCAGCTGGACAGGTAATGTGTTCGAGCAGTACTTC. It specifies CASSWTGNVFEQYF.

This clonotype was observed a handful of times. The CDR3 nucleotides are TGCGCCAGCAGCCCCAAGCGGGAGAGCGCCAAAAACATTCAGTACTTC. It codes for CASSPKRESAKNIQYF. The V gene is TRBV4-1, the J gene TRBJ2-4, with 8 bases matching TRBD2. Per the germline V gene, CDR1 is MGHRA and CDR2 is YSYEKL. V lost 4 bases to trimming and J lost 1 base; unmatched junction nucleotides: 6. The CDR3 is 16 residues long.

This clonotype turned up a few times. CDR3 residues: CASSVGDVLNSPLHF. The CDR3 bases are TGTGCCAGCAGCGTAGGGGACGTTCTCAATTCACCCCTCCACTTT. V usage is TRBV9 and J usage is TRBJ1-6; tentatively, D is TRBD1 (5 bases). The CDR3 sequence is 15 residues long. Trimming left V 0 bases short and J 7 bases short, with 11 bases between. Germline CDR1 is SGDLS and CDR2 is YYNGEE.

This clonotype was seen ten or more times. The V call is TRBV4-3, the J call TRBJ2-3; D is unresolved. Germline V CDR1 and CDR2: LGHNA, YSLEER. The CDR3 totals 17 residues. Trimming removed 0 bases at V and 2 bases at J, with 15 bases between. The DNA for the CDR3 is TGCGCCAGCAGCCAAGATTATGGATTCGGTTACACAGATACGCAGTATTTT. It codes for CASSQDYGFGYTDTQYF.

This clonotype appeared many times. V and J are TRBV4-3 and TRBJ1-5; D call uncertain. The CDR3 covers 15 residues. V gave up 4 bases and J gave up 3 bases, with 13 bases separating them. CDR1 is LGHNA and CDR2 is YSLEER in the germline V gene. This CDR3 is CASSPTRVDNQPQHF. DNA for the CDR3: TGCGCCAGCAGCCCTACAAGGGTTGACAATCAGCCCCAGCATTTT.

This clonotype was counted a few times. The CDR3 region has the DNA TGTGCCACCAGCAGCCCTAGCGGCTCCTACAATGAGCAGTTCTTC. Its translation is CATSSPSGSYNEQFF. V is TRBV15 and J is TRBJ2-1; 7 bases are a match to TRBD2. This CDR3 has 15 amino acids. The trim removed 3 bases at V and 0 bases at J, leaving 2 bases unmatched. The V gene's germline CDR1 is LNHNV and CDR2 YYDKDF (reference sequence).

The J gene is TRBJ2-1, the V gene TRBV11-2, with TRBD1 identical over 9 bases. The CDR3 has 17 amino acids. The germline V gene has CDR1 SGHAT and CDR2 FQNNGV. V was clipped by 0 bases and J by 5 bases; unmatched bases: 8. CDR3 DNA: TGTGCCAGCAGCTTAGATTGGGACAGGGCGGTCCACAATGAGCAGTTCTTC. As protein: CASSLDWDRAVHNEQFF. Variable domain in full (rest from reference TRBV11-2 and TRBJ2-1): EAGVAQSPRYKIIEKRQSVAFWCNPISGHATLYWYQQILGQGPKLLIQFQNNGVVDDSQLPKDRFSAERLKGVDSTLKIQPAKLEDSAVYLCASSLDWDRAVHNEQFFGPGTRLTVL.

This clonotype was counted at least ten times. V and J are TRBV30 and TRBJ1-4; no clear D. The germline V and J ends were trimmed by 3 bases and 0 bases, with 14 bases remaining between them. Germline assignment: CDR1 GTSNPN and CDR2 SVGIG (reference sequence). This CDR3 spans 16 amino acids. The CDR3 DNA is TGTGCCTGGAGCCTAGGCGTGAGAGCAACTAATGAAAAACTGTTTTTT. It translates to CAWSLGVRATNEKLFF.

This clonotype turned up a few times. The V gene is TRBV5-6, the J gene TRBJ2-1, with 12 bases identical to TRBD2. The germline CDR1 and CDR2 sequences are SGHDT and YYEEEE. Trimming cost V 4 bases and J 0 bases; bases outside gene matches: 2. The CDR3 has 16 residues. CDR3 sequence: CASSRTSGTSYNEQFF. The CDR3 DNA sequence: TGTGCCAGCAGCAGGACTAGCGGGACCTCCTACAATGAGCAGTTCTTC.

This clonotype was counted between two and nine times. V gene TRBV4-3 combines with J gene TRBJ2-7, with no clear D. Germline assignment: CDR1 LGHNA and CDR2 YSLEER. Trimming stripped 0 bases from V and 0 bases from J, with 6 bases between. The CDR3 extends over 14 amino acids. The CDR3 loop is CASSQDANSYEQYF. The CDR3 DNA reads TGCGCCAGCAGCCAAGATGCCAACTCCTACGAGCAGTACTTC.

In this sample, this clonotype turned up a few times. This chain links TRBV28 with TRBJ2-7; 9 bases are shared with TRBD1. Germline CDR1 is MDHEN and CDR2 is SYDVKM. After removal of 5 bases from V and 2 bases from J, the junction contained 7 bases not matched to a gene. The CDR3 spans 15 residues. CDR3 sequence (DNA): TGTGCCAGCAGTCACCGCAACAGGGGGCCCTACGAGCAGTACTTC. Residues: CASSHRNRGPYEQYF. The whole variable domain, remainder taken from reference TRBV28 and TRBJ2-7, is DVKVTQSSRYLVKRTGEKVFLECVQDMDHENMFWYRQDPGLGLRLIYFSYDVKMKEKGDIPEGYSVSREKKERFSLILESASTNQTSMYLCASSHRNRGPYEQYFGPGTRLTVT.

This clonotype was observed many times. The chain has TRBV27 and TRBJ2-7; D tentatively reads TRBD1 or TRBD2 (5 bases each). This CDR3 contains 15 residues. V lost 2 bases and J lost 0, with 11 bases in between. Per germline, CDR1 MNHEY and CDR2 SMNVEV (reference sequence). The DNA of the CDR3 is TGTGCCAGCAGTTTAGGGACCGGCATCTCCTACGAGCAGTACTTC. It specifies CASSLGTGISYEQYF.

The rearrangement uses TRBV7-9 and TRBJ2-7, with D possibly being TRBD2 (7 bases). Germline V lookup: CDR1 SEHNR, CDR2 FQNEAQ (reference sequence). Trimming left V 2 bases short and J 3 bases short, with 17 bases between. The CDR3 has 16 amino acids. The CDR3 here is CASSLREGGTVYEQYF. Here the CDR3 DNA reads TGTGCCAGCAGCTTAAGGGAGGGGGGAACTGTCTACGAGCAGTACTTC.

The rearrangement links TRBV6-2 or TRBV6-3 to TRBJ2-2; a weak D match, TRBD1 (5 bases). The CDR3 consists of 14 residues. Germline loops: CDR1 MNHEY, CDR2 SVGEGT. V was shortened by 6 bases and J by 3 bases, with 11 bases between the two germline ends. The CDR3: CASSLDSYTGELFF. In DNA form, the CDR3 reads TGTGCCAGCAGCCTCGACAGCTACACCGGGGAGCTGTTTTTT.

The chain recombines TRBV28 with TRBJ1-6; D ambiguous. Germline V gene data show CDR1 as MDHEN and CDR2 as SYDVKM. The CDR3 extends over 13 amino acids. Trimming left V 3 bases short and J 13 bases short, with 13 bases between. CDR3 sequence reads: CASSFSQLGPLHF. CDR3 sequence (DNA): TGTGCCAGCAGTTTTTCCCAGCTTGGTCCCCTCCACTTT.

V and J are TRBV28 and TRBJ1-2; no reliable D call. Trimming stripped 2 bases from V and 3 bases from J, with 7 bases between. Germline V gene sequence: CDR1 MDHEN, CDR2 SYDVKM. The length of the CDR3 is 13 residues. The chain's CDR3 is CASSLEQYYGYTF. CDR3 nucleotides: TGTGCCAGCAGTTTAGAACAGTACTATGGCTACACCTTC.

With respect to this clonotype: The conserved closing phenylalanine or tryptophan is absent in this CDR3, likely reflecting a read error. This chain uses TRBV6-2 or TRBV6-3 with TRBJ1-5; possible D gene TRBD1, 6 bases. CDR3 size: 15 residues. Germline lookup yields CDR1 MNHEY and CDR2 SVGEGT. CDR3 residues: CASSNSLQGNQPQHS. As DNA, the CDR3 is TGTGCCAGCAGTAACTCCCTACAGGGCAACCAGCCCCAGCATTCT.